The sequence of this T cell receptor beta chain was determined in a study of blood T cells in healthy people across ages (dated by TCRdb to the mid-2010s). Turning to the overall study: In model experiments, template switching captured roughly one uniquely barcoded TCR beta cDNA molecule for every two T cells. The study measured age-related changes in TCR beta repertoire diversity using deep sequencing normalized with unique cDNA molecular identifiers. Donors of different ages were randomly distributed across sequencing lanes to avoid experimental bias. Donors were grouped into four age groups: young (average approximately 15 years), middle-aged (roughly 37), aged (around 60) and long-lived (about 82). Two additional independent replicas of 1 million unique cDNA reads from the same blood draw were analyzed for two donors (one aged 18 to 29 and one aged 80 or older). Study-wide conclusions, independent of this receptor: Because the CMV infection status of the donors was unknown, age-related changes in expanded clonotypes may potentially have been confounded. There was a strong correlation between observed TCR beta diversity and the percentage of naive T cells measured by flow cytometry. Estimates of total diversity based on one million sequenced T cells were regarded as lower bounds and as underestimates. Conclusive comparison of naive and antigen-experienced compartments was prevented by the profiling of bulk unsorted PBMCs. Compared with the aged group, more naive CD4+ T cells, fewer expanded clones and increased TCR diversity were shown by the long-lived group, suggesting age selection. As age increased, observed TCR beta diversity per million T cells dropped in a roughly linear way, and a significant reduction was already evident by age 40.

As encoded in the germline V gene, CDR1 is SGHRS while CDR2 is YFSETQ. V lost 4 bases and J lost 5 bases; the stretch between them is 16 bases long. The CDR3 runs 16 amino acids, cysteine and phenylalanine included. Of the read, only the CDR3 DNA is kept; its 48 bases are in frame from base 1. The donors were roughly 38 Caucasian individuals from Russia, aged roughly 6 to 90 years, who were systemically healthy. Each donor gave 8 to 10 milliliters of peripheral blood, drawn into EDTA-treated Vacutainer tubes. Ficoll-Paque density-gradient centrifugation was used to isolate PBMCs, with at least 7 million per sample. Trizol reagent was used to extract total RNA from the PBMCs, yielding at least 6 micrograms per sample. Naive CD45RAhigh/CD27high T cell percentages were measured by flow cytometry on a PBMC aliquot from every donor. With respect to this clonotype: There is no known antigen for this receptor. The record has no base qualities; no much larger clone is one base away.

The library came from 5' RACE. The listed sequencing device is Illumina HiSeq 2500. A second 7 to 11 cycle PCR used a sample-barcoded 5' primer and a J-beta primer mix. A template-switch 5' adaptor carrying 12 random nucleotides introduced a unique molecular identifier onto each TCR beta cDNA molecule. Each sample yielded at least 2.5 million CDR3-containing paired-end reads. All of the RNA was converted into first-strand cDNA using the Mint cDNA synthesis kit, with a TRBC-specific oligonucleotide serving as the primer. All cDNA was treated with uracil-DNA glycosylase and then went through a first 18-cycle PCR with the universal primers M1SS and BC2_uni_R. Per the authors' processing: For normalization, 1 million high-quality reads, each with a distinct molecular identifier, were randomly selected from each sample. Reads sharing molecular identifiers were discarded rather than binned into consensus sequences. MiTCR, with a Q25 quality threshold and the strictest error-elimination algorithm, was used for CDR3 identification, clonotype clustering and error correction. A nonparametric unseen species model with Euler transformation was used to estimate a lower bound on total TCR beta diversity. TCRdb itself trimmed the public reads at Q25 with fastp, ran MiXCR and retained productive beta chains. Each entry is one CDR3 protein sequence, shown with its most common DNA and genes. The authors' filters were not applied to this entry. For this sample there are around 670,000 distinct CDR3 sequences; about 30% appear just once. Together, the top ten hold around 14% of the sample.

The sequence was collected from an elderly woman in good health. The chain is encoded by TRBV5-1 joined to TRBJ1-6; TRBD1 is a possible D gene, resting on 6 matching bases. Input material: blood. The CDR3 protein: CASSIGGRENNSPLHF. Here is the DNA: TGCGCCAGCAGCATAGGGGGACGGGAAAATAATTCACCCCTCCACTTT.